The rows below give T cell receptor beta chains drawn from one sample of a study of sequential checkpoint blockade in melanoma. The data were produced by immunoSEQ multiplex PCR, yet TCRdb's version contains in-frame clones alone and is incomplete. This sample has about 3,600 clones, with around a third found just once. Here the sequenced sample was tumor tissue (inferred from file names), taken from a patient given nivolumab and ipilimumab in sequence. Receptors originate from a human donor with melanoma. The CDR3 runs from the conserved cysteine through the conserved F or W. Each record gives: J gene, V gene, D gene, CDR3 protein. The D gene is left open where the match is weak.

J: TRBJ1-1; V: TRBV11-3; D: NA; CDR3: CASSLVGRNTEAFF
J: TRBJ1-1; V: TRBV5-1; D: TRBD1; CDR3: CASSFEGANHEAFF
J: TRBJ1-3; V: TRBV25-1; D: NA; CDR3: CASSRGAGNTIYF
J: TRBJ1-3; V: TRBV1; D: NA; CDR3: CASSRQITANTPGNTIYF
J: TRBJ2-5; V: TRBV29-1; D: TRBD2; CDR3: CSAGEGTETQYF
J: TRBJ2-7; V: TRBV6-8; D: NA; CDR3: CASSYPGTYEQYF
J: TRBJ2-1; V: TRBV19; D: TRBD2; CDR3: CASNHLAGGTDEQFF
J: TRBJ2-5; V: TRBV6-8; D: NA; CDR3: CASSRSPGRLETQYF
J: TRBJ2-7; V: TRBV29-1; D: TRBD1; CDR3: CSAEDRGNSYEQYF
J: TRBJ1-1; V: TRBV19; D: NA; CDR3: CASSWGDTEAFF
J: TRBJ1-2; V: TRBV11-3; D: NA; CDR3: CASSSGGISRRLNYGYTF
J: TRBJ1-1; V: TRBV11-3; D: TRBD1; CDR3: CASNPGQRNTEAFF
J: TRBJ1-5; V: TRBV19; D: NA; CDR3: CASGGAGEVWQPQHF
J: TRBJ2-1; V: TRBV18; D: NA; CDR3: CASTRESSYNEQFF
J: TRBJ2-2; V: TRBV12-2; D: NA; CDR3: CASRLGQTNADREDAGELFF